Only a few counts were recorded for the clone carrying this TCR beta chain. Antigen unknown. The data stem from a study of T cells in Graves' hyperthyroidism and ophthalmopathy. The study, taken as a whole, reports: Prediction of ophthalmopathy progression came a median around 6 months pre-onset. The majority of expanded thyroid clonotypes above 0.001 also appeared in blood.

Amplification of TCR beta CDR3 regions used RNA as the template. An initial round of RT-PCR targeting the TCR CDR3 relied on the HTBI primer set. TCRdb re-called the multiplex PCR reads through MiXCR, storing one row per CDR3 protein. The data show fewer than 450,000 distinct CDR3 sequences, roughly 17% seen once. Per the germline V gene, CDR1 is SQVTM and CDR2 is ANQGSEA. J gave up 3 bases and V 5 bases, and 9 bases lay outside the gene matches. The CDR3 consists of 14 residues. Uncontrolled infection, other autoimmune disease, pregnancy or lactation disqualified patients from enrolment. Material: blood. The origin of this receptor is a woman in her 30s with Graves' hyperthyroidism that later progressed to Graves' ophthalmopathy. The J gene is TRBJ1-2, the V gene TRBV29-1; 7 bases match TRBD1. This chain's CDR3 is CSVQTGTVYYGYTF. The CDR3, as DNA: TGCAGCGTTCAGACAGGGACAGTTTACTATGGCTACACCTTC.